This T cell receptor (beta chain) stems from a study of shared clonotypes between healthy human individuals. Study-level results: Generation of non-shared clonotypes was less probable than generation of clonotypes shared by all four donors. The study's rarefaction showed incomplete sorted-subset sequencing despite large depth.

Losses at the gene ends were 7 bases for V and 7 bases for J; bases not matched to a gene: 6. The CDR3 covers 12 residues. Germline V lookup: CDR1 MNHEY, CDR2 SVGAGI. Once extracted for a subset, genomic DNA was divided evenly among several immunoSEQ plates. The sorted-subset replicate PCRs were given about 210 ng DNA, which is some 29,000 T cell genomes. Assay used: immunoSEQ multiplex PCR; TCRdb lists only in-frame clones, some missing. The sample has about 2 million clones; 90% to 95% are singletons. A remark on this clone: What it binds is unknown.

This clonotype was sampled from a man aged 18 to 29 in good health. Sequences were obtained from naive CD4+ T cells sorted from blood. Subset defined: CD45RA+ positively selected. The chain recombines TRBV6-5 with TRBJ1-2; TRBD1 aligns across 7 bases. This CDR3 is CASTTGALGYTF. The CDR3 DNA is TGTGCCAGCACTACAGGGGCCCTTGGCTACACCTTC.